The 28 T cell receptor beta chains below all came from one sample that was sequenced in a study of blood T cell repertoires in COVID-19. Sequenced by immunoSEQ multiplex PCR; TCRdb stores in-frame clones only, minus some. The sample carries around 94,000 clones, around 90% recorded once. Sequencing used peripheral blood. Receptors were obtained from a woman between 50 and 59 years old with COVID-19, enrolled during active disease.

This CDR3 is CAWREVGANSPLHF. CDR3 nucleotide sequence: TGTGCCTGGAGGGAGGTGGGGGCTAATTCACCCCTCCACTTT. V usage is TRBV30 and J usage is TRBJ1-6; tentatively, D is TRBD1 (6 bases). Trimming took off 3 bases at V and 6 bases at J, with 12 bases between the two ends. CDR3 length equals 14 residues. Germline loops: CDR1 GTSNPN, CDR2 SVGIG (reference sequence). The full variable domain, completed using reference TRBV30 and TRBJ1-6, is SQTIHQWPATLVQPVGSPLSLECTVEGTSNPNLYWYRQAAGRGLQLLFYSVGIGQISSEVPQNLSASRPQDRQFILSSKKLLLSDSGFYLCAWREVGANSPLHFGNGTRLTVT.

V usage is TRBV6-5 and J usage is TRBJ1-2; 8 positions match TRBD1. V was pared by 8 bases and J by 3 bases, with 2 bases of the junction left unmatched. CDR1 and CDR2 from the germline V gene are MNHEY and SVGAGI. There are 12 residues in the CDR3. The CDR3 loop reads CASLQGDYGYTF. DNA of the CDR3: TGTGCCAGCCTACAGGGGGACTATGGCTACACCTTC.

V is TRBV5-1 and J is TRBJ2-1; 8 bases line up with TRBD1. The CDR3 has 15 residues. With 4 bases clipped from V and 4 bases from J, the junction kept 7 bases outside the gene matches. Per germline, CDR1 SGHRS and CDR2 YFSETQ. The CDR3, as DNA: TGCGCCAGCAGCACGACAGGGGTGCGGTACAATGAGCAGTTCTTC. The encoded protein is CASSTTGVRYNEQFF.

This clone showed up just once. This chain joins TRBV7-6 and TRBJ2-1; tentative D call: TRBD2 (6 bases). The CDR3 is 14 residues long. With 5 bases removed from V and 7 bases from J, the gap between germline ends came to 15 bases. CDR1 is SGHVS, CDR2 FNYEAQ, per germline. The CDR3, as DNA: TGTGCCAGCAGCCTCAGGGTCGGGGGTAATGAGCAGTTCTTC. Amino acid sequence: CASSLRVGGNEQFF.

This clone was picked up a small number of times. The chain recombines TRBV4-1 with TRBJ2-3; possibly TRBD2 for D (6 bases). Germline-derived CDR1 and CDR2 are MGHRA and YSYEKL. The CDR3 has 16 residues. Between the trimmed V and J ends, which lost 0 bases and 2 bases, there was a span of 12 bases. CDR3 sequence reads: CASSQDYGRITDTQYF. Here the CDR3 DNA reads TGCGCCAGCAGCCAAGATTATGGGAGGATCACAGATACGCAGTATTTT.

This chain joins TRBV7-2 and TRBJ2-7, with 8 bases that match TRBD2. Trimming cost V 3 bases and J 1 base; bases outside gene matches: 8. Germline V gene sequence: CDR1 SGHTA, CDR2 FQGNSA. There are 16 residues in the CDR3. This CDR3 reads CASSFRLSGSSYEQYF. CDR3 bases: TGTGCCAGCAGCTTCCGACTGAGCGGGAGTTCCTACGAGCAGTACTTC.

This clone has only a few counts. The chain combines TRBV3-1 (or the pseudogene TRBV3-2) with TRBJ1-2; TRBD1 is a possible D gene (5 bases). Germline values: CDR1 LGHDT, CDR2 YNNKEL (reference sequence). CDR3 length equals 15 residues. The ends were cut back, 0 bases at V and 4 bases at J, with 12 bases in the middle. CDR3 region: CASSQDFTGVYGYTF. The CDR3 DNA follows: TGTGCCAGCAGCCAAGATTTCACAGGAGTCTATGGCTACACCTTC.

The chain combines TRBV11-2 with TRBJ2-2; TRBD2 matches 10 bases. Trimming at V came to 3 bases and at J to 4 bases, leaving 5 bases not matched to a gene. Germline loops: CDR1 SGHAT, CDR2 FQNNGV. This CDR3 is 16 amino acids long. CDR3 DNA sequence: TGTGCCAGCAGCTTCTTAGCGGGGGGCCTCACCGGGGAGCTGTTTTTT. Protein sequence: CASSFLAGGLTGELFF.

V gene TRBV5-6 combines with J gene TRBJ2-6, with D uncertain. CDR1 and CDR2 from the germline V gene are SGHDT and YYEEEE. The CDR3 loop spans 15 amino acids. Trimming pared 0 bases from V and 0 bases from J, leaving 4 bases between. The CDR3 coding sequence is TGTGCCAGCAGCTTGGGTAACTCTGGGGCCAACGTCCTGACTTTC. It is translated as CASSLGNSGANVLTF.

This chain links TRBV3-1 (or the pseudogene TRBV3-2) with TRBJ2-3, with D perhaps TRBD1 (6 bases). CDR1 and CDR2 (germline): LGHDT, YNNKEL (reference sequence). V was clipped by 3 bases and J by 0 bases, with 10 bases between them. The CDR3 totals 15 residues. The CDR3 sequence: CASSQGQLSTDTQYF. The CDR3 DNA is TGTGCCAGCAGCCAGGGACAATTAAGCACAGATACGCAGTATTTT.

The chain joins TRBV2 to TRBJ2-1; 15 bases align to TRBD2. The CDR3 extends over 15 amino acids. Germline CDR1 is SNHLY and CDR2 is FYNNEI. With 6 bases clipped from V and 8 bases from J, the junction kept 5 bases outside the gene matches. The CDR3 nucleotides read TGTGCCAGCAGCATGGGACTAGCGGGGGGACATGAGCAGTTCTTC. The encoded protein is CASSMGLAGGHEQFF.

This rearrangement joins TRBV6-1 to TRBJ2-3, with 8 bases that match TRBD2. Germline loops: CDR1 MNHNS, CDR2 SASEGT. The CDR3 is 18 residues long. Unmatched junction bases numbered 11, after V lost 1 base and J lost 2 bases. The CDR3, as DNA: TGTGCCAGCAGTGAAGGGGGCACTAGCGGACACTTCACAGATACGCAGTATTTT. Its translation is CASSEGGTSGHFTDTQYF.

V gene TRBV7-3 combines with J gene TRBJ2-1; 8 bases match TRBD1. Germline CDR1 SGHTA, CDR2 FQGTGA. The junction had 6 bases not matched to a gene; V was cut back by 4 bases and J by 10 bases. This CDR3 is built from 13 residues. The CDR3 DNA is TGTGCCAGCAGCTCCCGGACAGGGCGGGAGCAGTTCTTC. This encodes CASSSRTGREQFF.

The genes are TRBV6-1 and TRBJ1-6; D is unresolved. Trimming took 1 base from V and 0 from J, leaving 7 bases between them. CDR3 size: 16 residues. The germline CDR1 and CDR2 sequences are MNHNS and SASEGT. The CDR3 is CASSEVAASYNSPLHF. The CDR3 DNA follows: TGTGCCAGCAGTGAAGTGGCGGCCTCCTATAATTCACCCCTCCACTTT.

The rearrangement links TRBV2 to TRBJ2-5; 10 bases are shared with TRBD2. The V gene's germline CDR1 is SNHLY and CDR2 FYNNEI. The CDR3 has 16 amino acids. The ends lost 4 bases at V and 9 bases at J; junction bases unmatched: 14. In DNA, the CDR3 is TGTGCCAGCAGTGTCAGCCCTAGCGGGGGTTCTATGTCCCAGTACTTC. Protein: CASSVSPSGGSMSQYF.

The chain uses TRBV2 and TRBJ1-4, with 9 bases that match TRBD1. Germline CDR1 and CDR2: SNHLY and FYNNEI. V lost 6 bases and J lost 8; bases outside the gene matches: 7. This CDR3 contains 14 residues. CDR3 sequence (DNA): TGTGCCAGCAGGCCGGGACAGGGAGGAGAAAAACTGTTTTTT. Its translation is CASRPGQGGEKLFF.

This clone was found once. This chain uses TRBV9 with TRBJ2-7, with D possibly being TRBD2 (6 bases). Per the germline V gene, CDR1 is SGDLS and CDR2 is YYNGEE. The CDR3 is 15 amino acids. V shed 0 bases and J shed 3 bases, with 13 bases lying between them. The CDR3 DNA sequence: TGTGCCAGCAGCGTAGGGGCTAGCGATAACTACGAGCAGTACTTC. It yields the protein CASSVGASDNYEQYF.

This clone came up a few times. The J gene is TRBJ2-7, the V gene TRBV20-1; TRBD1 is a possible D gene (5 bases). CDR1 is DFQATT and CDR2 is SNEGSKA in the germline V gene (reference sequence). Trimming pared 2 bases from V and 4 bases from J, leaving 6 bases between. The CDR3 runs 11 residues. The CDR3 here is CSARQGYEQYF. The CDR3 DNA reads TGCAGTGCTAGACAGGGTTACGAGCAGTACTTC.

The rearrangement joins TRBV18 to TRBJ2-2; 9 positions agree with TRBD1. Germline CDR1 and CDR2: KGHSH and LQKENI. The CDR3 is 17 residues long. Trimming took 3 bases from V and 7 from J; bases not matched to a gene: 12. The CDR3 DNA reads TGTGCCAGCTCACCCAATCCTACAGGGGGCGGCCTCGGGGAGCTGTTTTTT. Translation: CASSPNPTGGGLGELFF.

This clone was seen just once. This chain links TRBV5-1 with TRBJ1-6; no clear D. Per the germline V gene, CDR1 is SGHRS and CDR2 is YFSETQ. This CDR3 region has 15 residues. Trimming shortened V by 4 bases and J by 6 bases, and 14 bases separated the two germline ends. The CDR3 DNA reads as TGCGCCAGCAGCCAAGACGGAGAATTTAATTCACCCCTCCACTTT. It translates to CASSQDGEFNSPLHF.

A single count supports this clone. Other DNA sequences in this sample translate to the same CDR3. This chain links TRBV11-3 with TRBJ2-5; 7 bases line up with TRBD1. The germline V gene encodes CDR1 SGHNT and CDR2 YENEEA. The CDR3 contains 16 residues. After removal of 1 base from V and 3 bases from J, the junction contained 8 bases not matched to a gene. In DNA form, the CDR3 reads TGTGCCAGCAGCTTAGGGGTAGGGGGCGCAGAAGAGACCCAGTACTTC. It yields the protein CASSLGVGGAEETQYF.

This chain links TRBV12-3 or TRBV12-4 with TRBJ1-2, with 7 bases lining up with TRBD1. The CDR3 is 13 residues long. V dropped 7 bases and J dropped 7; count of bases not matched to a gene: 9. The CDR3 sequence is CASNADRASGYTF. In DNA form, the CDR3 reads TGTGCCAGCAATGCCGACAGGGCGAGTGGCTACACCTTC.

The rearrangement links TRBV6-5 to TRBJ2-3; TRBD2 is a possible D gene (5 bases). The V end lost 3 bases, the J end lost 2 bases, and 12 bases lay between the germline ends. This CDR3 contains 15 residues. Germline assignment: CDR1 MNHEY and CDR2 SVGAGI. CDR3 nucleotides: TGTGCCAGCAGTTATTTCGGGAAAGACACAGATACGCAGTATTTT. Amino acid sequence: CASSYFGKDTDTQYF.

The rearrangement joins TRBV9 to TRBJ1-4, with D possibly being TRBD1 (5 bases). The germline gives CDR1 SGDLS, CDR2 YYNGEE. V dropped 0 bases and J dropped 8 bases, with 14 bases sitting between them. The CDR3 loop spans 15 amino acids. CDR3 residues: CASSVGDSSWEKLFF. CDR3 DNA sequence: TGTGCCAGCAGCGTAGGAGACAGCTCCTGGGAAAAACTGTTTTTT.

This chain links TRBV28 with TRBJ2-7, with D maybe TRBD2 (6 bases). The CDR3 length is 12 residues. Trimming pared 7 bases from V and 4 bases from J, leaving 11 bases between. Germline CDR1 reads MDHEN; CDR2 reads SYDVKM. CDR3 loop: CASNEGTYEQYF. The CDR3 coding sequence is TGTGCCAGCAACGAGGGGACTTACGAGCAGTACTTC.

The CDR3 loop reads CASSRSRGGSYEQYF. As DNA, the CDR3 is TGTGCCAGCAGCCGATCAAGGGGGGGGTCCTACGAGCAGTACTTC. The chain uses TRBV27 and TRBJ2-7, with D possibly being TRBD2 (7 bases). The germline V gene has CDR1 MNHEY and CDR2 SMNVEV (reference sequence). This CDR3 contains 15 residues. Deletions cut 6 bases from V and 1 base from J, with 16 bases between.

The chain links TRBV9 to TRBJ2-3, with 7 bases matching TRBD2. The CDR3 is 16 amino acids. The junction had 12 bases not matched to a gene; V was cut back by 3 bases and J by 5 bases. Germline V lookup: CDR1 SGDLS, CDR2 YYNGEE. The CDR3 DNA reads TGTGCCAGCAGCGCCCGGACTAGTAATACCGGAGATACGCAGTATTTT. This encodes CASSARTSNTGDTQYF.

The chain joins TRBV7-3 to TRBJ1-3; weak D call: TRBD1 (5 bases). From germline, CDR1 is SGHTA and CDR2 FQGTGA. The CDR3 is 18 amino acids. The V end was cut by 1 base, the J end by 0 bases, with 16 bases between. The CDR3 protein is CASSLNVARGNSGNTIYF. The CDR3 DNA is TGTGCCAGCAGCTTAAATGTCGCTAGGGGCAACTCTGGAAACACCATATATTTT.